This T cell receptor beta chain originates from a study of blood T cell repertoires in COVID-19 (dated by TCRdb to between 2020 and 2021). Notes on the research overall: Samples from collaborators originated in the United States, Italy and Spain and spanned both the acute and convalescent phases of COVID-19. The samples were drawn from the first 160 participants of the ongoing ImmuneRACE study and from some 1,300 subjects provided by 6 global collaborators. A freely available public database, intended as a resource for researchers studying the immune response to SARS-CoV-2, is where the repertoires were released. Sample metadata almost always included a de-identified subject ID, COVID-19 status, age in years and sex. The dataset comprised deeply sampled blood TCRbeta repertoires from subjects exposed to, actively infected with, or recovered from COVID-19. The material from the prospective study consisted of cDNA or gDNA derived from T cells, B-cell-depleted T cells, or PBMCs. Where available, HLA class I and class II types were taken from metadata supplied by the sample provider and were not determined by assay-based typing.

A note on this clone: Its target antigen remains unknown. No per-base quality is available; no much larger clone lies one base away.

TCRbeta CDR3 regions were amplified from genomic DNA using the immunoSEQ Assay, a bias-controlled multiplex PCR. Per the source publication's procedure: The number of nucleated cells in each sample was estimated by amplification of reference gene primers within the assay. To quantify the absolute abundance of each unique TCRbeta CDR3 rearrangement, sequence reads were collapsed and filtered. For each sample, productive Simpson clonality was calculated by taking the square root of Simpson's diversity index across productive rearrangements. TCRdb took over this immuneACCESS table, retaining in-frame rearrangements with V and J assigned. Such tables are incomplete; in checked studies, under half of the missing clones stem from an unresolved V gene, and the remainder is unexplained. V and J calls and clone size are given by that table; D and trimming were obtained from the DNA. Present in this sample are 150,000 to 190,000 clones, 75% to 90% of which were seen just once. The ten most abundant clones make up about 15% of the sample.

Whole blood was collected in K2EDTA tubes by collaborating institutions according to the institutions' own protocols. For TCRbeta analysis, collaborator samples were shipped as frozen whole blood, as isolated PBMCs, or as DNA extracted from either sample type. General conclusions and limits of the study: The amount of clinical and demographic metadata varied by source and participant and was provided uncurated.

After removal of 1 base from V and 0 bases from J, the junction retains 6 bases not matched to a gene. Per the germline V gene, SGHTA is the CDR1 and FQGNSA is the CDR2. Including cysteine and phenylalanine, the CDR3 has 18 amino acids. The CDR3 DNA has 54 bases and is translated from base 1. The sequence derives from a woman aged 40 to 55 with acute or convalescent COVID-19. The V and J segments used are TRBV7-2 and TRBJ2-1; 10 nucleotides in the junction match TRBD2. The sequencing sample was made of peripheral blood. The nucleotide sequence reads TGTGCCAGCAGCTTAGTATCTAGCGGGGGTAGCTCCTACAATGAGCAGTTCTTC. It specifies CASSLVSSGGSSYNEQFF.